This T cell receptor (beta chain) was identified during a study of blood T cell repertoires in COVID-19. This CDR3 is 17 amino acids long. CDR1 is SGHKS, CDR2 YYEKEE, per germline (reference sequence). V was pared by 4 bases and J by 3 bases, with 22 bases between. As originally analysed: Counts of nucleated cells, estimated from reference gene primer amplification, were obtained. Data came from immunoSEQ multiplex PCR; TCRdb stores just in-frame clones and leaves some out. The V and J calls and clone size come from that table; D and trimming were worked out from the DNA. The sample holds about 240,000 clones, roughly 89% seen once.

The sample consisted of PBMCs or T cells enriched from blood (not recorded which). The TCR comes from a woman aged 25 to 39 with acute COVID-19. This chain joins TRBV5-5 and TRBJ1-1; no clear D. The CDR3 loop reads CASSPRAVSDRYTEAFF. The CDR3 nucleotides read TGTGCCAGCAGCCCCCGAGCGGTGTCCGATAGGTACACTGAAGCTTTCTTT.